The sequence of this TCR beta chain was determined in a study of blood T cell repertoires in COVID-19. On the study more broadly: The samples span acute and convalescent COVID-19 from the United States, Italy and Spain. PBMCs, B-cell-depleted T cells, or T cells were the source of the cDNA or gDNA that made up the material.

With V trimmed by 3 bases and J by 2 bases, 6 bases remained unmatched. Germline V gene data show CDR1 as SGHTA and CDR2 as FQGNSA. This CDR3 comprises 17 residues. The authors' processing: The authors estimated nucleated cell counts from reference gene primer amplification. The method was immunoSEQ multiplex PCR; TCRdb's version includes in-frame clones alone and lacks a portion of them. V, J and clone size reflect that table, while D and trimming were determined from the DNA. The sample has about 240,000 clones, roughly four fifths seen once. The receptor's source is a woman aged 70-85 years with acute or convalescent COVID-19. The sample consisted of peripheral blood. This chain joins TRBV7-2 and TRBJ2-7; 14 bases align to TRBD2. As DNA, the CDR3 is TGTGCCAGCAGCTTCCGGACTAGCGGGGGGATGACCTACGAGCAGTACTTC. It is translated as CASSFRTSGGMTYEQYF.